The 18 T cell receptor beta chains in this list originate from one sample, sequenced in a study of OX40 agonist ivuxolimab in advanced cancers. Libraries were prepared by immunoSEQ multiplex PCR; TCRdb keeps only in-frame clonotypes and omits some of them. The sample records around 79,000 clones, 65% to 90% being singletons. The sequences come from CD4+ or CD8+ T cells sorted from blood, collected in a trial of the OX40 agonist ivuxolimab. The source of these receptors is an adult with an advanced solid tumor such as melanoma, head and neck, liver or kidney cancer.

This clone was seen a single time. The chain employs TRBV5-1 and TRBJ2-2; 7 bases are a match to TRBD2. V gave up 4 bases and J gave up 4 bases; unmatched junction bases: 10. Looked up from germline, CDR1 is SGHRS and CDR2 is YFSETQ. This CDR3 is 16 amino acids long. The CDR3 region has the DNA TGCGCCAGCAGCGACCGGACTAGTATAAGCACCGGGGAGCTGTTTTTT. It codes for CASSDRTSISTGELFF.

For the CDR3, the DNA is TGCGCCAGCAGCCCGGACAGGGTCCGCAATCAGCCCCAGCATTTT. Protein sequence: CASSPDRVRNQPQHF. V and J are TRBV5-1 and TRBJ1-5, with 8 nucleotides matching TRBD1. The trim removed 4 bases at V and 2 bases at J, leaving 5 bases unmatched. The CDR3 is 15 amino acids. CDR1 is SGHRS, CDR2 YFSETQ, per germline.

This rearrangement joins TRBV6-5 to TRBJ2-7; no clear D gene. Germline CDR1 reads MNHEY; CDR2 reads SVGAGI. This CDR3 spans 11 amino acids. V was shortened by 6 bases and J by 0 bases, with 3 bases between the two germline ends. The CDR3 region has the DNA TGTGCCAGCAGGGACTCCTACGAGCAGTACTTC. It is translated as CASRDSYEQYF.

The chain uses TRBV4-2 and TRBJ2-7; 11 positions match TRBD1. V lost 0 bases, J lost 9 bases, and 10 bases stayed unmatched. The CDR3 is 16 amino acids. CDR1 is LGHNA and CDR2 is YNFKEQ in the germline V gene. In DNA form, the CDR3 reads TGTGCCAGCAGCCAAGATGGTAGGACAGGGGGCGCTGCGCAGTACTTC. It translates to CASSQDGRTGGAAQYF.

CDR3 region: CASSRESARQGYYGYTF. In DNA, the CDR3 is TGTGCCAGCAGCCGCGAATCTGCACGACAGGGTTACTATGGCTACACCTTC. The V call is TRBV7-9, the J call TRBJ1-2; the match to TRBD1 covers 7 bases. The CDR3 totals 17 residues. The V and J ends lost 5 bases and 3 bases, in that order; junction bases with no gene match: 15. Per the germline V gene, CDR1 is SEHNR and CDR2 is FQNEAQ (reference sequence).

The V gene is TRBV19, the J gene TRBJ1-6; unclear D gene. This CDR3 is 15 amino acids long. Per the germline V gene, CDR1 is LNHDA and CDR2 is SQIVND (reference sequence). The V and J ends lost 5 bases and 0 bases respectively, with 8 bases between them. The DNA for the CDR3 is TGTGCCAGTAGTCTGCAGACCTCCTATAATTCACCCCTCCACTTT. Its protein is CASSLQTSYNSPLHF.

The chain has TRBV5-1 and TRBJ2-6; 7 bases match TRBD1. Germline CDR1 reads SGHRS; CDR2 reads YFSETQ. The CDR3 has 16 residues. V trimming: 4 bases; J trimming: 0 bases; junction bases outside the gene matches: 4. Here the CDR3 DNA reads TGCGCCAGCAGCCCGGGGACAGCCTCTGGGGCCAACGTCCTGACTTTC. It is translated as CASSPGTASGANVLTF.

V and J are TRBV7-9 and TRBJ2-7; D may be TRBD1 (7 bases). This CDR3 is 16 amino acids long. Trimming took off 2 bases at V and 9 bases at J, with 23 bases between the two ends. Germline assignment: CDR1 SEHNR and CDR2 FQNEAQ (reference sequence). This CDR3 is CASSLRDREVEPAQYF. In nucleotides, the CDR3 is TGTGCCAGCAGCTTACGTGACAGGGAGGTAGAGCCCGCGCAGTACTTC.

Points on this clone: Other DNA variants within this sample encode the same CDR3. CDR3 residues: CASSGTGGEKLFF. CDR3 in DNA: TGTGCCAGTAGCGGGACGGGAGGGGAAAAACTGTTTTTT. The gene calls are TRBV19 and TRBJ1-4, with a weak D call TRBD1 (5 bases). Germline assignment: CDR1 LNHDA and CDR2 SQIVND (reference sequence). The CDR3 has 13 residues. V was cut by 6 bases and J by 8 bases, with 13 bases left in between.

V and J are TRBV7-9 and TRBJ2-5; tentatively, D is TRBD1 or TRBD2 (5 bases each). Between the trimmed V and J ends, which lost 0 bases and 5 bases, there was a span of 16 bases. Looked up from germline, CDR1 is SEHNR and CDR2 is FQNEAQ (reference sequence). The CDR3 is 16 amino acids. This chain's CDR3 is CASSLARLGEQETQYF. Here the CDR3 DNA reads TGTGCCAGCAGCTTAGCTCGATTGGGGGAACAGGAGACCCAGTACTTC.

This clone was detected only once. V usage is TRBV19 and J usage is TRBJ1-1, with unresolved D. The V and J ends lost 3 bases and 0 bases respectively, with 11 bases between them. Germline V CDR1 and CDR2: LNHDA, SQIVND (reference sequence). The CDR3 has 15 residues. As DNA, the CDR3 is TGTGCCAGTAGTATCCCGGGCAGAATGAACACTGAAGCTTTCTTT. Amino acid sequence: CASSIPGRMNTEAFF. The variable domain in full, with the rest retrieved from reference TRBV19 and TRBJ1-1, is DGGITQSPKYLFRKEGQNVTLSCEQNLNHDAMYWYRQDPGQGLRLIYYSQIVNDFQKGDIAEGYSVSREKKESFPLTVTSAQKNPTAFYLCASSIPGRMNTEAFFGQGTRLTVV.

The genes are TRBV5-1 and TRBJ2-7; possibly TRBD1 for D (6 bases). CDR3 length: 12 residues. V was shortened by 0 bases and J by 6 bases, with 7 bases between the two germline ends. Germline CDR1 reads SGHRS; CDR2 reads YFSETQ. The CDR3 here is CASSLGRGEQYF. CDR3 nucleotide sequence: TGCGCCAGCAGCTTGGGCAGGGGCGAGCAGTACTTC.

V is TRBV6-5 and J is TRBJ1-6, with TRBD1 as a possible D gene (5 bases). The ends were cut back, 2 bases at V and 9 bases at J, with 5 bases in the middle. The CDR3 sequence is 12 residues long. CDR1 is MNHEY, CDR2 SVGAGI, per germline. The CDR3 DNA reads TGTGCCAGCAGTTACGGGGGTTCACCCCTCCACTTT. Protein product: CASSYGGSPLHF.

The chain is built from TRBV6-5 and TRBJ1-1, with D possibly matching TRBD1 (6 bases). From germline, CDR1 is MNHEY and CDR2 SVGAGI. The CDR3 consists of 14 residues. Trimming pared 7 bases from V and 2 bases from J, leaving 14 bases between. The CDR3 DNA sequence: TGTGCCAGCACTGGGGGGACAAGAAACACTGAAGCTTTCTTT. This gives the protein CASTGGTRNTEAFF.

The rearrangement joins TRBV7-9 to TRBJ1-2; 9 nucleotides line up with TRBD1. Looked up from germline, CDR1 is SEHNR and CDR2 is FQNEAQ (reference sequence). V dropped 0 bases and J dropped 8; count of bases not matched to a gene: 10. The CDR3 consists of 16 residues. CDR3: CASSLAGQGLLGGYTF. CDR3 bases: TGTGCCAGCAGCTTAGCGGGACAGGGATTATTAGGAGGCTACACCTTC. Supplemented by reference TRBV7-9 and TRBJ1-2, the full variable domain reads DTGVSQNPRHKITKRGQNVTFRCDPISEHNRLYWYRQTLGQGPEFLTYFQNEAQLEKSRLLSDRFSAERPKGSFSTLEIQRTEQGDSAMYLCASSLAGQGLLGGYTFGSGTRLTVV.

The genes are TRBV30 and TRBJ2-2; no clear D. V was clipped by 6 bases and J by 3 bases, with 20 bases between them. The CDR3 is 16 amino acids. Germline loops: CDR1 GTSNPN, CDR2 SVGIG (reference sequence). CDR3 amino acids: CACPRVGRIYTGELFF. The CDR3 nucleotides read TGTGCCTGCCCAAGGGTGGGAAGAATCTACACCGGGGAGCTGTTTTTT.

The chain joins TRBV29-1 to TRBJ2-2; D perhaps matches TRBD1 (6 bases). The V gene's germline CDR1 is SQVTM and CDR2 ANQGSEA. The V gene lost 7 bases and the J gene lost 4 bases, with 13 bases spanning the gap. This CDR3 is built from 13 residues. This CDR3 reads CSASQQGTGELFF. Here the CDR3 DNA reads TGCAGCGCCTCCCAACAGGGCACCGGGGAGCTGTTTTTT.

V usage is TRBV5-1 and J usage is TRBJ1-6, with D possibly being TRBD1 (6 bases). The CDR3 loop spans 14 amino acids. Germline V lookup: CDR1 SGHRS, CDR2 YFSETQ. V lost 5 bases to trimming and J lost 5 bases, with 11 bases between them. Here the CDR3 DNA reads TGCGCCAGCAGAGGACAGCCAGATAATTCACCCCTCCACTTT. As protein: CASRGQPDNSPLHF.